A selection of T cell receptor beta chains follows, all from one sample in a study of radiation and T cells in renal cell carcinoma. Sequencing used immunoSEQ multiplex PCR; TCRdb keeps in-frame clones, though not all of them. The table shows 100,000 to 150,000 clones, with more than 70% occurring only once. Here the sequenced sample was blood, taken from a patient whose treatment included radiotherapy and nephrectomy. Receptor source: a woman in her 70s with renal cell carcinoma. Each CDR3 is given with its conserved first and last residue. A D gene is named only where the DNA matches it firmly. Rows may omit the clone size; those that give it use once, few, many or a size class.

V gene	J gene	clone size	D gene	CDR3 length	CDR3 DNA	CDR3 protein
TRBV9	TRBJ1-6	NA	TRBD1	13	TGTGCCAGCAGCGGTCCCGGGACAGGGACACTCCACTTT	CASSGPGTGTLHF
TRBV27	TRBJ1-5	NA	NA	15	TGTGCCAGCAGCGGGGGGAGGTATAGCAATCAGCCCCAGCATTTT	CASSGGRYSNQPQHF
TRBV4-2	TRBJ2-7	NA	TRBD2	16	TGTGCCAGCAGCCAAGAAATAGCGGGGGCCTCCTACGAGCAGTACTTC	CASSQEIAGASYEQYF
TRBV7-2	TRBJ1-1	NA	NA	14	TGTGCCAGCAGCTTAGTTATAGCAAACACTGAAGCTTTCTTT	CASSLVIANTEAFF
TRBV25-1	TRBJ1-1	NA	NA	12	TGTGCCAGCAGTGCGGCGAACACTGAAGCTTTCTTT	CASSAANTEAFF
TRBV28	TRBJ1-4	NA	NA	17	TGTGCCAGCAGTAGAGGGGCAACCGGGATCAACCTCGAAAAACTGTTTTTT	CASSRGATGINLEKLFF
TRBV5-1	TRBJ1-1	NA	TRBD1	13	TGCGCCAGCAGCGACAGGGTGAACACTGAAGCTTTCTTT	CASSDRVNTEAFF
TRBV4-1	TRBJ2-1	NA	TRBD2	17	TGCGCCAGCAGCCGAGCATTCAGCGGGGGGACCCACAATGAGCAGTTCTTC	CASSRAFSGGTHNEQFF
TRBV5-1	TRBJ2-6	NA	NA	18	TGCGCCAGCAGCCCTAGGGCGGGTATAGTTTCTGGGGCCAACGTCCTGACTTTC	CASSPRAGIVSGANVLTF
TRBV7-2	TRBJ1-2	few	NA	12	TGTGCCAGCAGCTTTGCCGATTATGGCTACACCTTC	CASSFADYGYTF
TRBV9	TRBJ1-3	NA	NA	16	TGTGCCAGCAGCGTAGGGGTAGGGAGAACTGGAAACACCATATATTTT	CASSVGVGRTGNTIYF
TRBV7-9	TRBJ2-2	NA	NA	12	TGTGCCAGCAGCCGTAACACCGGGGAGCTGTTTTTT	CASSRNTGELFF
TRBV9	TRBJ1-2	NA	TRBD1	14	TGTGCCAGCAGCGGACCCCGGACAGGGGCTGGCTACACCTTC	CASSGPRTGAGYTF
TRBV6-4	TRBJ2-5	NA	NA	18	TGTGCCAGCAGTGACTCCCCGTACCAGGTGATAACCCCAGAGACCCAGTACTTC	CASSDSPYQVITPETQYF
TRBV7-9	TRBJ1-2	NA	NA	14	TGTGCCAGCAGCTGGGGGGCGGATCCCTATGGCTACACCTTC	CASSWGADPYGYTF
TRBV19	TRBJ2-2	NA	NA	15	TGTGCCAGTAGTACACCGGGGCTTAACACCGGGGAGCTGTTTTTT	CASSTPGLNTGELFF
TRBV7-9	TRBJ1-2	NA	NA	11	TGTGCCAGCAGCTTGTCGGGATCCTACACCTTC	CASSLSGSYTF
TRBV13	TRBJ1-2	NA	NA	14	TGTGCCAGCAGCTTAACGGGGTCGTCTAAGGGCTACACCTTC	CASSLTGSSKGYTF
TRBV19	TRBJ2-1	NA	NA	13	TGTGCCAGTAGTCCCAGGACTCACAATGAGCAGTTCTTC	CASSPRTHNEQFF
TRBV27	TRBJ1-2	NA	NA	18	TGTGCCAGCAGTTTACGCAAATCCAGAACGCGCGCCTTTCGGGGCTACACCTTC	CASSLRKSRTRAFRGYTF
TRBV6-1	TRBJ1-2	NA	NA	13	TGTGCCAGCATTCCAAGGTTTAACTATGGCTACACCTTC	CASIPRFNYGYTF
TRBV30	TRBJ1-6	once	NA	12	TGTGCCTGGACCGGACACGATTCACCCCTCCACTTT	CAWTGHDSPLHF
TRBV19	TRBJ2-3	NA	NA	14	TGTGCCAGTCGGAGCGGCGCATCCACAGATACGCAGTATTTT	CASRSGASTDTQYF
TRBV13	TRBJ1-1	NA	NA	10	TGTGCCAGCAGCTTAACGGAAGCTTTCTTT	CASSLTEAFF
TRBV5-1	TRBJ1-5	NA	NA	15	TGCGCCAGCAGCTTGGCCGGGCTGCGGGATCAGCCCCAGCATTTT	CASSLAGLRDQPQHF
TRBV7-2	TRBJ2-7	NA	TRBD2	17	TGTGCCAGCAGCTTAGCCGGGACTAGCGGGGGGAAGTACGAGCAGTACTTC	CASSLAGTSGGKYEQYF
TRBV4-3	TRBJ1-3	NA	NA	15	TGCGCCAGCAGCCAAGGGCGTTCGGGCGGAAACACCATATATTTT	CASSQGRSGGNTIYF
TRBV6-1	TRBJ2-3	once	TRBD2	18	TGTGCCAGCAGTGACCCCGACGGGGGGGGGTCGAGGTGGGATACGCAGTATTTT	CASSDPDGGGSRWDTQYF
TRBV5-6	TRBJ1-5	once	NA	14	TGTGCCAGCAGCCGAGACGGAGTCAATCAGCCCCAGCATTTT	CASSRDGVNQPQHF
TRBV9	TRBJ1-3	NA	TRBD1	17	TGTGCCAGCAGCGTCTCCCCCCCGGGACAGGGAGGGAACACCATATATTTT	CASSVSPPGQGGNTIYF
TRBV7-9	TRBJ1-5	NA	TRBD1	18	TGTGCCAGCAGCCCCGGGACAGGGGGCGCAGTCAGCAATCAGCCCCAGCATTTT	CASSPGTGGAVSNQPQHF
TRBV7-9	TRBJ1-6	NA	TRBD1	16	TGTGCCAGCAGCCCCCGGACAGGGGAGATGGGATCACCCCTCCACTTT	CASSPRTGEMGSPLHF
TRBV28	TRBJ2-1	once	NA	12	TGTGCCAGCAGTAGAGGGTACAATGAGCAGTTCTTC	CASSRGYNEQFF
TRBV29-1	TRBJ1-2	NA	TRBD1	17	TGCAGCGTTGAAGATCGGGACAGGGGGCGTACTAACTATGGCTACACCTTC	CSVEDRDRGRTNYGYTF
TRBV30	TRBJ1-1	few	NA	12	TGTGCCTGGAGTGAGGCAGACACTGAAGCTTTCTTT	CAWSEADTEAFF
TRBV2	TRBJ1-3	NA	NA	15	TGTGCCAGCAGTGAAAGAAAGGGGGCTGGAAACACCATATATTTT	CASSERKGAGNTIYF
TRBV6-5	TRBJ2-3	NA	NA	14	TGTGCCAGCAGTTCTGGCTCTAGCACAGATACGCAGTATTTT	CASSSGSSTDTQYF
TRBV18	TRBJ1-5	few	NA	14	TGTGCCAGCTCCACCTCCGGGACGGGGCAGCCCCAGCATTTT	CASSTSGTGQPQHF
TRBV27	TRBJ2-2	NA	NA	19	TGTGCCAGCAGTTTGTTAGGGGCCAGGGGAAATTCCGACACCGGGGAGCTGTTTTTT	CASSLLGARGNSDTGELFF
TRBV11-3	TRBJ1-1	NA	NA	14	TGTGCCAGCAGCTACCGGGACATGAACACTGAAGCTTTCTTT	CASSYRDMNTEAFF
TRBV2	TRBJ2-5	few	TRBD1	15	TGTGCCAGCAGTGTACCGGGACAGGGGAAGGAGACCCAGTACTTC	CASSVPGQGKETQYF
TRBV5-6	TRBJ1-3	NA	NA	17	TGTGCCAGCAGCTTGGCCAAAGTGGGGTTTAGGGGAAACACCATATATTTT	CASSLAKVGFRGNTIYF
TRBV5-6	TRBJ2-3	NA	NA	13	TGTGCCAGCAGCTTGTTTGGGCCAGATACGCAGTATTTT	CASSLFGPDTQYF